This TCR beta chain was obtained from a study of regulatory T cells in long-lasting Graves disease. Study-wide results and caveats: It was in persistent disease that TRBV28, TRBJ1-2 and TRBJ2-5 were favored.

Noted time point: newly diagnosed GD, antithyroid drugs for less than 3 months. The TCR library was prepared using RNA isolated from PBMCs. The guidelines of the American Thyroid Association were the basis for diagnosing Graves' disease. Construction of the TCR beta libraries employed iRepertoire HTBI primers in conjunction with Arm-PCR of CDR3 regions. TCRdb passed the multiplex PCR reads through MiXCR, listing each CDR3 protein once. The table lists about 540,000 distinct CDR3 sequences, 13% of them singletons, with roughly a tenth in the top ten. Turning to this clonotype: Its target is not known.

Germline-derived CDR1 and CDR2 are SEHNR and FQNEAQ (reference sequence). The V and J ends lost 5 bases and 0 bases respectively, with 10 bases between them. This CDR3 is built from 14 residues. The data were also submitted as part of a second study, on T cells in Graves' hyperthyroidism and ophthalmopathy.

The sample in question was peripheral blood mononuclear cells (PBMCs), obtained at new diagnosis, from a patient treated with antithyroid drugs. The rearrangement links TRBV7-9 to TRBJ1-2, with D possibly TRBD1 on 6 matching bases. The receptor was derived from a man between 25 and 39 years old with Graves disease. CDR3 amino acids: CASSLWDTNYGYTF. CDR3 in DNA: TGTGCCAGCAGCCTGTGGGACACTAACTATGGCTACACCTTC.